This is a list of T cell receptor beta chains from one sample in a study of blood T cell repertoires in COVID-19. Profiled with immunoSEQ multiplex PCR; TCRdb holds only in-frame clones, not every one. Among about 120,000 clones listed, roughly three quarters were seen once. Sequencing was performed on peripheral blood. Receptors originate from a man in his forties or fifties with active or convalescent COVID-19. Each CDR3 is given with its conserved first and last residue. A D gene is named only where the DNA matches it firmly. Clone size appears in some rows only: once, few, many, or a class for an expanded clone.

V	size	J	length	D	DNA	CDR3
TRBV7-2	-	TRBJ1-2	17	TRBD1	TGTGCCAGCAGCTTCCAAAGCGGGACAGGGTCCTTTAGGGGCTACACCTTC	CASSFQSGTGSFRGYTF
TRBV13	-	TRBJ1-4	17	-	TGTGCCAGCAGCCCACTGGGTGGGGCAGGGGCTAATGAAAAACTGTTTTTT	CASSPLGGAGANEKLFF
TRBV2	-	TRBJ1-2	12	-	TGTGCCAGCAGAGCGGTTGCGGGTGGCTACACCTTC	CASRAVAGGYTF
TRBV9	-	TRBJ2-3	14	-	TGTGCCAGCAGCGTAGGACCGACAGACGATACGCAGTATTTT	CASSVGPTDDTQYF
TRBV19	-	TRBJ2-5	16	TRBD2	TGTGCCAGTAGTCCGGGACTAGCGGGAGGAAAAGAGACTCAGTACTTC	CASSPGLAGGKETQYF
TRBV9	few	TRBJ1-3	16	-	TGTGCCAGCAGCGTAGTCGAGTCGAGCTCTGGAAACACCATATATTTT	CASSVVESSSGNTIYF
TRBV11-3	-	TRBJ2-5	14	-	TGTGCCAGCGCGAACTACGGAGCCCAAGAGACCCAGTACTTC	CASANYGAQETQYF
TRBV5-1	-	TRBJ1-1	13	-	TGCGCCAGCAGCCTTGAGTACAGGACTGAAGCTTTCTTT	CASSLEYRTEAFF
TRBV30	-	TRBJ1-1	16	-	TGTGCCTGGAGTAGTTGGTCCTTAGTGCCTAACACTGAAGCTTTCTTT	CAWSSWSLVPNTEAFF
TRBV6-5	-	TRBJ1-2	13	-	TGTGCCAGCAGTTACTCCGGGAACTATGGCTACACCTTC	CASSYSGNYGYTF